This T cell receptor (beta chain) was recovered during a study of OX40 agonist ivuxolimab in advanced cancers. Study summary: The study enrolled dose-escalation patients with hepatocellular carcinoma, melanoma, renal cell or head and neck cancer.

Trimming took off 1 base at V and 4 bases at J, with 11 bases between the two ends. The CDR3 covers 14 residues. Germline lookup yields CDR1 SGHTA and CDR2 FQGNSA. As regards this clone: What it binds is not known.

TCRdb's copy holds only in-frame clones and misses some; the assay was immunoSEQ multiplex PCR. The sample carries roughly 62,000 clones, roughly 90% recorded once. Broader study findings: Undetermined was the antigen specificity of the expanded peripheral T cells. Clonal expansion by week 6 occurred in CD4+ and CD8+ blood T cells (at 0.1 to 3.0 mg/kg).

This rearrangement joins TRBV7-2 to TRBJ2-7; D unclear. The sequence derives from an adult with an advanced solid tumor such as melanoma, head and neck, liver or kidney cancer. The input for sequencing was CD4+ or CD8+ T cells sorted from blood, taken in a trial of the OX40 agonist ivuxolimab. The DNA of the CDR3 is TGTGCCAGCAGCTTAGTAGGCGTCGGGTACGAGCAGTACTTC. Translating gives CASSLVGVGYEQYF.